Sequencing of this T cell receptor beta chain was carried out in a study of Ad26.COV2.S vaccination and SARS-CoV-2 variants. The CDR3 has 15 residues. Deletions cut 7 bases from V and 0 bases from J, with 14 bases between. CDR1 and CDR2 from the germline V gene are MNHNY and SVGAGI (reference sequence). Clones were read by immunoSEQ multiplex PCR, and TCRdb kept only the in-frame ones, dropping some. The top ten hold approximately 5.9% of the sample, which has around 300,000 clones, about 88% seen once. Treatment described: 15 to 20 received Ad26.COV2.S at low or high dose, single or two shots; five or six received placebo; per-sample allocation not given. The samples were gathered on day 63 after the first injection of vaccine or placebo. The individual, an adult aged 18-55 years, was a donor in Boston. The vaccine delivered Wuhan-strain SARS-CoV-2 spike through an Ad26 vector.

Sample: peripheral blood, taken in a trial of Ad26.COV2.S vaccine versus placebo. J is TRBJ2-3 and V is TRBV6-6; D may be TRBD1 (5 bases). The TCR originated in a person aged 18-65 years who received the Ad26.COV2.S COVID-19 vaccine or a placebo. CDR3 in amino acids: CASTSDIASTDTQYF. The DNA for the CDR3 is TGTGCCAGCACTTCGGACATCGCTAGCACAGATACGCAGTATTTT.